These 23 T cell receptor beta chains were sequenced from one sample in a study of response to subunit inactivated influenza vaccine. Each CDR3 protein gets one entry after TCRdb re-called the RT-PCR reads with MiXCR. The sample includes about 530,000 distinct CDR3 sequences, about 12% of them seen just once. The source material was PBMCs from blood, sampled on the day of vaccination. All receptors derive from a man aged 50-59 years who received an inactivated influenza vaccine.

This clonotype was observed a few times. This chain joins TRBV6-1 and TRBJ2-1, with 11 nucleotides matching TRBD2. The germline gives CDR1 MNHNS, CDR2 SASEGT. V shed 6 bases and J 5 bases; nucleotides not matched to a gene: 9. The CDR3 extends over 16 amino acids. The CDR3 reads CASSSSGRTVNNEQFF. DNA of the CDR3: TGTGCCAGCAGCTCTAGCGGGAGGACAGTGAACAATGAGCAGTTCTTC.

This clonotype was detected ten times or more. The gene calls are TRBV2 and TRBJ1-2; 8 nucleotides align to TRBD1. The V gene end was trimmed by 5 bases and the J gene end by 8 bases; junction bases not matched to a gene: 7. Germline loops: CDR1 SNHLY, CDR2 FYNNEI. The CDR3 loop spans 13 amino acids. The CDR3 sequence: CASSPDRERGYTF. DNA of the CDR3: TGTGCCAGCAGTCCGGACAGGGAGCGGGGCTACACCTTC.

This clonotype was found a few times. The V and J genes are TRBV4-2 and TRBJ2-2; 8 nucleotides agree with TRBD2. The CDR3 is 15 amino acids. The germline CDR1 and CDR2 sequences are LGHNA and YNFKEQ. V was pared by 5 bases and J by 3 bases, with 5 bases of the junction left unmatched. As DNA, the CDR3 is TGTGCCAGCAGCGGACTAGCCCAGGACACCGGGGAGCTGTTTTTT. This sequence encodes CASSGLAQDTGELFF.

This clonotype was detected only a few times. J is TRBJ1-2 and V is TRBV7-8; 7 nucleotides agree with TRBD1. V was clipped by 5 bases and J by 4 bases; unmatched bases: 13. Germline lookup yields CDR1 SGHVS and CDR2 FQNEAQ. The CDR3 has 16 amino acids. The CDR3 is CASSTTTGSVGYGYTF. For the CDR3, the DNA is TGTGCCAGCAGCACGACGACAGGGTCGGTCGGCTATGGCTACACCTTC.

This rearrangement joins TRBV12-3 or TRBV12-4 to TRBJ2-2; D is perhaps TRBD2 (6 bases). The ends were cut back, 7 bases at V and 2 bases at J, with 17 bases in the middle. The CDR3 has 16 residues. CDR3 nucleotide sequence: TGTGCCAGCAACCAACGGGGGAGTCTTAACACCGGGGAGCTGTTTTTT. This codes for CASNQRGSLNTGELFF.

V and J are TRBV2 and TRBJ2-5; D may match TRBD1 or TRBD2 (5 bases each). This CDR3 has 13 amino acids. Trimming stripped 3 bases from V and 5 bases from J, with 10 bases between. Germline assignment: CDR1 SNHLY and CDR2 FYNNEI. In DNA form, the CDR3 reads TGTGCCAGCAGTGATGGGACCGCCGAGACCCAGTACTTC. This sequence encodes CASSDGTAETQYF.

The chain carries TRBV24-1 and TRBJ2-1; TRBD2 agrees at 11 bases. With 4 bases clipped from V and 0 bases from J, the junction kept 10 bases outside the gene matches. Germline assignment: CDR1 KGHDR and CDR2 SFDVKD. The CDR3 runs 19 residues. The chain's CDR3 is CATSDRRLAGRSSYNEQFF. In DNA, the CDR3 is TGTGCCACCAGTGACCGAAGACTAGCGGGACGATCCTCCTACAATGAGCAGTTCTTC.

This clonotype was seen at least ten times. The chain recombines TRBV7-2 with TRBJ2-4; D call uncertain. Germline CDR1 SGHTA, CDR2 FQGNSA. This CDR3 has 15 residues. The V gene lost 0 bases and the J gene lost 0 bases, with 6 bases spanning the gap. The CDR3 loop is CASSLANIAKNIQYF. The CDR3, as DNA: TGTGCCAGCAGCTTAGCGAACATAGCCAAAAACATTCAGTACTTC. The full variable domain, in which reference TRBV7-2 and TRBJ2-4 provide the parts outside the CDR3, is GAGVSQSPSNKVTEKGKDVELRCDPISGHTALYWYRQSLGQGLEFLIYFQGNSAPDKSGLPSDRFSAERTGGSVSTLTIQRTQQEDSAVYLCASSLANIAKNIQYFGAGTRLSVL.

This clonotype has at least ten counts. The chain is built from TRBV28 and TRBJ2-7, with 9 bases aligning to TRBD1. The length of the CDR3 is 15 residues. Germline CDR1 and CDR2: MDHEN and SYDVKM. Unmatched junction bases numbered 9, after V lost 5 bases and J lost 4 bases. CDR3 region: CASSPSGQGRYEQYF. The CDR3 bases are TGTGCCAGCAGTCCCAGCGGACAGGGGAGGTACGAGCAGTACTTC.

The chain joins TRBV5-1 to TRBJ1-2, with D tentatively TRBD1 (5 bases). This CDR3 is 12 amino acids long. Germline CDR1 reads SGHRS; CDR2 reads YFSETQ. Trimming left V 7 bases short and J 7 bases short, with 14 bases between. CDR3 protein: CASGDGSFGYTF. The DNA of the CDR3 is TGCGCCAGCGGGGACGGTTCGTTTGGCTACACCTTC.

This clonotype came up many times. The genes are TRBV29-1 and TRBJ2-7, with D perhaps given as TRBD1 or TRBD2 (5 bases each). Germline CDR1 and CDR2: SQVTM and ANQGSEA. There are 10 residues in the CDR3. The V and J ends lost 6 bases and 4 bases respectively, with 7 bases between them. The CDR3 spells CSVGEYEQYF. The CDR3 DNA follows: TGCAGCGTGGGGGAGTACGAGCAGTACTTC.

In its sample, this clonotype was seen a few times. The V and J genes are TRBV14 and TRBJ2-7; TRBD1 might be the D (6 bases). Germline V gene lookup returns CDR1 SGHDN and CDR2 FVKESK. This CDR3 is built from 14 residues. Trimming took 1 base from V and 6 from J, leaving 13 bases between them. The CDR3 is CASSQAFTGSEQYF. CDR3 DNA: TGTGCCAGCAGCCAAGCCTTCACAGGGAGCGAGCAGTACTTC.

The V gene is TRBV6-2 or TRBV6-3, the J gene TRBJ2-7; 9 bases map to TRBD2. This CDR3 contains 16 residues. V shed 3 bases, J shed 2 bases, and the junction held 8 bases outside the gene matches. Germline CDR1 and CDR2: MNHEY and SVGEGT. In DNA, the CDR3 is TGTGCCAGCAGTTATGTGGCGGGAGGGAAGGCCTACGAGCAGTACTTC. Protein product: CASSYVAGGKAYEQYF.

This clonotype was found a few times. V usage is TRBV7-2 and J usage is TRBJ2-7, with D possibly being TRBD2 (5 bases). The CDR3 has 15 residues. Germline CDR1 SGHTA, CDR2 FQGNSA. V was cut by 0 bases and J by 5 bases, with 14 bases left in between. The CDR3 sequence is CASSLALGVANEQYF. DNA of the CDR3: TGTGCCAGCAGCTTAGCGCTGGGAGTCGCCAACGAGCAGTACTTC.

The J gene is TRBJ2-1, the V gene TRBV6-7; weak D call: TRBD2 (6 bases). TRBV6-7 is assigned to the ORF class and has an uncertain function. CDR3 size: 13 residues. Trimming took 2 bases from V and 7 from J, leaving 9 bases between them. CDR3 sequence (DNA): TGTGCCAGCAGTTACCGTGCGGGAAATGAGCAGTTCTTC. Translating it yields CASSYRAGNEQFF.

The chain links TRBV20-1 to TRBJ1-4; 8 bases align to TRBD1. V lost 1 base to trimming and J lost 8 bases; unmatched junction nucleotides: 0. Germline CDR1 is DFQATT and CDR2 is SNEGSKA (reference sequence). The CDR3 has 12 amino acids. CDR3 sequence reads: CSARGDREKLFF. The CDR3 DNA follows: TGCAGTGCTAGAGGGGACAGGGAAAAACTGTTTTTT.

The table lists this clonotype with a few counts. CDR3 in amino acids: CASTRRRDNLYGYTF. The CDR3 DNA is TGTGCCAGCACCCGCAGACGGGACAACCTCTATGGCTACACCTTC. The chain has TRBV12-3 or TRBV12-4 and TRBJ1-2; a possible D gene is TRBD1 (6 bases). The V gene lost 7 bases and the J gene lost 4 bases, with 19 bases spanning the gap. The CDR3 sequence is 15 residues long.

This clonotype showed up just a few times. The V gene is TRBV9, the J gene TRBJ1-5; D is possibly TRBD1 (5 bases). V gave up 0 bases and J gave up 8 bases, with 9 bases separating them. The CDR3 loop spans 13 amino acids. Germline V lookup: CDR1 SGDLS, CDR2 YYNGEE. The DNA for the CDR3 is TGTGCCAGCAGCGTAGGGGGCGTAAAGCCCCAGCATTTT. Residues: CASSVGGVKPQHF.

V gene TRBV4-3 combines with J gene TRBJ2-7; maybe TRBD2 (5 bases). The CDR3 totals 15 residues. Trimming removed 1 base at V and 2 bases at J, with 12 bases between. Germline V CDR1 and CDR2: LGHNA, YSLEER. CDR3 protein: CASSQALSGTYEQYF. In DNA, the CDR3 is TGCGCCAGCAGCCAAGCATTAAGCGGAACCTACGAGCAGTACTTC.

V is TRBV29-1 and J is TRBJ2-5; 12 nucleotides agree with TRBD2. Germline V CDR1 and CDR2: SQVTM, ANQGSEA. Germline trimming cut 5 bases from V and 5 bases from J; bases unmatched to any gene: 15. CDR3 length: 17 residues. The CDR3 bases are TGCAGCGTTACGCCGGGACTAGCGGGCCCCAGGGTGGAGACCCAGTACTTC. It specifies CSVTPGLAGPRVETQYF.

A few counts support this clonotype. The chain links TRBV12-3 or TRBV12-4 to TRBJ2-2; weak D call: TRBD2 (5 bases). V was shortened by 5 bases and J by 1 base, with 14 bases between the two germline ends. The CDR3 runs to 16 residues. The CDR3 is CASSRTQSRNTGELFF. CDR3 nucleotide sequence: TGTGCCAGCAGTCGGACTCAAAGCCGGAACACCGGGGAGCTGTTTTTT.

This clonotype was seen ten or more times. This chain uses TRBV30 with TRBJ1-5; no clear D. Trimming removed 0 bases at V and 4 bases at J, with 7 bases between. The CDR3 runs to 13 residues. Germline V gene lookup returns CDR1 GTSNPN and CDR2 SVGIG (reference sequence). The CDR3 DNA reads as TGTGCCTGGAGTGTGTATGGAAATCAGCCCCAGCATTTT. It codes for CAWSVYGNQPQHF.

This clonotype was counted only a few times. Written as DNA, the CDR3 is TGTGCCAGCAGTTTCAACCGGGACAGGGGCACTGAAGCTTTCTTT. Its protein product is CASSFNRDRGTEAFF. The rearrangement uses TRBV6-2 or TRBV6-3 and TRBJ1-1; the match to TRBD1 covers 10 bases. Per germline, CDR1 MNHEY and CDR2 SVGEGT. The length of the CDR3 is 15 residues. V lost 4 bases to trimming and J lost 4 bases; unmatched junction nucleotides: 6.